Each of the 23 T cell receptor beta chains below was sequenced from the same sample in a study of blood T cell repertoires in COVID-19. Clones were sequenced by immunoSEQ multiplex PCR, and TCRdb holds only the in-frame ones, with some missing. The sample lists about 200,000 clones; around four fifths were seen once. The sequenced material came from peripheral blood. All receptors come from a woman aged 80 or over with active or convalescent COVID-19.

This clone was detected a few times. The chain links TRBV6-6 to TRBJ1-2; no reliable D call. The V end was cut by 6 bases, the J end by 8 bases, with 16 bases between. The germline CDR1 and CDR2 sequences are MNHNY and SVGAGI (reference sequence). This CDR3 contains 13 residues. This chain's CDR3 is CASREGPESGYTF. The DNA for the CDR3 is TGTGCCAGCAGGGAGGGTCCGGAAAGCGGCTACACCTTC.

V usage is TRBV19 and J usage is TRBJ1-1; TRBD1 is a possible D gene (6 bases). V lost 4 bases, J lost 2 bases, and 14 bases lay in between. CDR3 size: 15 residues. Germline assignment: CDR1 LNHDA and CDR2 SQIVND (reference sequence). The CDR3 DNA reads TGTGCCAGTAGTAGGCGACAGGCCATTAACACTGAAGCTTTCTTT. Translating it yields CASSRRQAINTEAFF. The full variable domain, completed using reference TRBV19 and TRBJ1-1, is DGGITQSPKYLFRKEGQNVTLSCEQNLNHDAMYWYRQDPGQGLRLIYYSQIVNDFQKGDIAEGYSVSREKKESFPLTVTSAQKNPTAFYLCASSRRQAINTEAFFGQGTRLTVV.

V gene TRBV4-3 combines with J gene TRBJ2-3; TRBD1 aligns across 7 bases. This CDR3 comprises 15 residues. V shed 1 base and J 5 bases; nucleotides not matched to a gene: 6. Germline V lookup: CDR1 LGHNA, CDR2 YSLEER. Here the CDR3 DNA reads TGCGCCAGCAGCCAAGGAAACAGGGGTGGAGATACGCAGTATTTT. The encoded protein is CASSQGNRGGDTQYF.

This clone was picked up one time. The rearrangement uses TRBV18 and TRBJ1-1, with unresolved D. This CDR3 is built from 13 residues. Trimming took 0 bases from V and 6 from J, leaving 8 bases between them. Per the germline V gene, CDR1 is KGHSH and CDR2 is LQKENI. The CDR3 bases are TGTGCCAGCTCACCACCCGGGGTGCCTGAAGCTTTCTTT. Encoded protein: CASSPPGVPEAFF.

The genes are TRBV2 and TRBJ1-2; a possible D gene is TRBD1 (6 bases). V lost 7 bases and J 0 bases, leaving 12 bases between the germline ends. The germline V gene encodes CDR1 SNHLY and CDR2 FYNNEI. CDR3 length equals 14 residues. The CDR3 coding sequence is TGTGCCAGCAATCGGGACATAGCTAACTATGGCTACACCTTC. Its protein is CASNRDIANYGYTF.

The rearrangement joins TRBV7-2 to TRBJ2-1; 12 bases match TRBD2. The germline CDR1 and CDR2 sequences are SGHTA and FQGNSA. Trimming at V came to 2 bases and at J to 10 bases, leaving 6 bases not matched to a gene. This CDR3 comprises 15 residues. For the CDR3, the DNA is TGTGCCAGCAGCTTATCTAGCGGGGGGGCCAGAGAGCAGTTCTTC. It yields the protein CASSLSSGGAREQFF.

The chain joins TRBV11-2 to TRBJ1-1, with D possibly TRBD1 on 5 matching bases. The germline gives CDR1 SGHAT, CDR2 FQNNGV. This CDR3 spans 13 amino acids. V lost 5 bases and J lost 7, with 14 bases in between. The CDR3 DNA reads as TGTGCCAGCAGCCCAGCGGGGGAAATTGAAGCTTTCTTT. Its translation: CASSPAGEIEAFF.

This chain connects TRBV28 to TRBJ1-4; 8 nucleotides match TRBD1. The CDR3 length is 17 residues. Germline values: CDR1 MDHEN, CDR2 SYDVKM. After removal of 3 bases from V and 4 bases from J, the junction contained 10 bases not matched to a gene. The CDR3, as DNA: TGTGCCAGCAGTTTGGAGGCAGGGGGCGCCGTTAATGAAAAACTGTTTTTT. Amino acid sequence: CASSLEAGGAVNEKLFF. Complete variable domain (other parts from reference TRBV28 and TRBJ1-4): DVKVTQSSRYLVKRTGEKVFLECVQDMDHENMFWYRQDPGLGLRLIYFSYDVKMKEKGDIPEGYSVSREKKERFSLILESASTNQTSMYLCASSLEAGGAVNEKLFFGSGTQLSVL.

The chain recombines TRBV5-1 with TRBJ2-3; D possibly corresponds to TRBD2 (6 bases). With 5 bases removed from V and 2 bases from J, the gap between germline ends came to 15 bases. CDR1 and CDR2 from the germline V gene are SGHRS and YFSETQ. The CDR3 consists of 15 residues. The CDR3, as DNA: TGCGCCAGCAGATCCCGCGGGGAAAACACAGATACGCAGTATTTT. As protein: CASRSRGENTDTQYF.

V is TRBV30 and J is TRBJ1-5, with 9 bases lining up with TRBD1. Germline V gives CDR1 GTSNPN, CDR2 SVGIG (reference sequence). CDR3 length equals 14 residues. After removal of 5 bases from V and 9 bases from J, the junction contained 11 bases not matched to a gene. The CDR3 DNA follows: TGTGCCTGGGATATACAGGGGGCGGATGGGCCCCAGCATTTT. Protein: CAWDIQGADGPQHF.

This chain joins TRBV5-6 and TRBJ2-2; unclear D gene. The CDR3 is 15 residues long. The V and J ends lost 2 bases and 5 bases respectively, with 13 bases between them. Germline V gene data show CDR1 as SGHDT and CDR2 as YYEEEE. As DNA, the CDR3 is TGTGCCAGCAGCTTTCTCTCGATCGGGACCGGGGAGCTGTTTTTT. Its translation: CASSFLSIGTGELFF.

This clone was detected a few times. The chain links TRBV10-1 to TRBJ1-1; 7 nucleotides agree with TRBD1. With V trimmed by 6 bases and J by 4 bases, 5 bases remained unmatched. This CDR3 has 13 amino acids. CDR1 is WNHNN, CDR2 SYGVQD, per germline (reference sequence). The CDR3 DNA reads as TGCGCCAGCAGCCAAGACAGGGCCACTGAAGCTTTCTTT. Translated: CASSQDRATEAFF.

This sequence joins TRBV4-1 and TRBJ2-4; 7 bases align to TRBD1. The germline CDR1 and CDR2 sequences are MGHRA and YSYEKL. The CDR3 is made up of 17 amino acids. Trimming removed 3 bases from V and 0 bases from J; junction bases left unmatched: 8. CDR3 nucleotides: TGCGCCAGCAGCCATCCATTGGGACAGTTAGCCAAAAACATTCAGTACTTC. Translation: CASSHPLGQLAKNIQYF.

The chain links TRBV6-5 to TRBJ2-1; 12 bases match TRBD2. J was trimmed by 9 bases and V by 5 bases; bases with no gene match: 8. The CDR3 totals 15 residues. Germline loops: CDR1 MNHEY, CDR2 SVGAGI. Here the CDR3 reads CASSHLAGGAGEQFF. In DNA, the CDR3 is TGTGCCAGCAGTCATCTAGCGGGGGGGGCAGGTGAGCAGTTCTTC.

The CDR3 bases are TGTGCCAGCAGTGAAGGCGGACTAGGAGGTGTCGGGGAGCTGTTTTTT. This encodes CASSEGGLGGVGELFF. The rearrangement joins TRBV28 to TRBJ2-2; TRBD2 matches 7 bases. Germline V gene data show CDR1 as MDHEN and CDR2 as SYDVKM. The CDR3 totals 16 residues. V gave up 5 bases and J gave up 7 bases; unmatched junction bases: 13. Filled out from reference TRBV28 and TRBJ2-2, the complete variable domain reads DVKVTQSSRYLVKRTGEKVFLECVQDMDHENMFWYRQDPGLGLRLIYFSYDVKMKEKGDIPEGYSVSREKKERFSLILESASTNQTSMYLCASSEGGLGGVGELFFGEGSRLTVL.

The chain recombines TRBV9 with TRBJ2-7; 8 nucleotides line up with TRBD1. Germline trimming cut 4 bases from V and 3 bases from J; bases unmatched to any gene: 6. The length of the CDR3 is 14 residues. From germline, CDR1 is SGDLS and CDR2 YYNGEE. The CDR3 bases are TGTGCCAGCAGCAAATCGACAGGGGACTACGAGCAGTACTTC. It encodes CASSKSTGDYEQYF.

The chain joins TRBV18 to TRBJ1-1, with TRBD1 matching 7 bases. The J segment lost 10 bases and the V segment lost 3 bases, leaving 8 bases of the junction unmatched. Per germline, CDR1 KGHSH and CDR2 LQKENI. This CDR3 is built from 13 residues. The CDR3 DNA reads TGTGCCAGCTCACCCACAGGGGACCTTCGAGCTTTCTTT. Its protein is CASSPTGDLRAFF.

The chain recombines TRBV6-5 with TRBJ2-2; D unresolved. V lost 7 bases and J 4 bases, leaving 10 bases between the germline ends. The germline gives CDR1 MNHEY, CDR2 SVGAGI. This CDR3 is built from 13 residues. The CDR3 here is CASTVGSTGELFF. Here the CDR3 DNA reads TGTGCCAGCACTGTGGGCAGCACCGGGGAGCTGTTTTTT.

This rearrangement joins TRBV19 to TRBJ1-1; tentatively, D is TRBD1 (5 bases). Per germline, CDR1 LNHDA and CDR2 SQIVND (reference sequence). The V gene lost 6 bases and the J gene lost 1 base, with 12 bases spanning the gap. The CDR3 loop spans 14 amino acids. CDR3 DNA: TGTGCCAGTAGCAACATCCAGGGGAACACTGAAGCTTTCTTT. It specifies CASSNIQGNTEAFF.

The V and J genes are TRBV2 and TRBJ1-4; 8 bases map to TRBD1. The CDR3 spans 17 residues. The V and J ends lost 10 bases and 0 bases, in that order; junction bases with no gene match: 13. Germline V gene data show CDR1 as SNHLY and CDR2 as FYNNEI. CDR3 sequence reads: CATAMDREVSTNEKLFF. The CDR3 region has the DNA TGTGCCACCGCCATGGACAGGGAGGTGTCAACTAATGAAAAACTGTTTTTT.

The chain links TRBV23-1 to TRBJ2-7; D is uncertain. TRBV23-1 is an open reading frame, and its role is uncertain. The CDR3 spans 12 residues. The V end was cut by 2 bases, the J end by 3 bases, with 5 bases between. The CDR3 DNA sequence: TGCGCCAGCAGTCAAATAGTCTACGAGCAGTACTTC. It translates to CASSQIVYEQYF.

As DNA, the CDR3 is TGTGCCAGCAGTTGGGGGCGAGGTCATCAGCCCCAGCATTTT. Translated, it gives CASSWGRGHQPQHF. This chain links TRBV6-2 or TRBV6-3 with TRBJ1-5, with D possibly being TRBD1 (6 bases). The CDR3 covers 14 residues. Germline CDR1 MNHEY, CDR2 SVGEGT. V was pared by 4 bases and J by 5 bases, with 12 bases between.

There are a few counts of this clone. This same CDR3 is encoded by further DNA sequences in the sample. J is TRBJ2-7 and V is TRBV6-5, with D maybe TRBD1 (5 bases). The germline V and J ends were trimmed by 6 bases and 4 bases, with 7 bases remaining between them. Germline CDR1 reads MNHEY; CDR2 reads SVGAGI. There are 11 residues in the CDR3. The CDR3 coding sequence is TGTGCCAGCAGGCAGGGTTACGAGCAGTACTTC. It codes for CASRQGYEQYF.